This TCR beta chain derives from a study of blood T cells in healthy people across ages. Study-wide context: Template switching picked up about one barcoded beta molecule for each two T cells. Findings and limits, study-wide: Both higher diversity and more naive CD4+ cells marked long-lived donors when set against aged donors.

Next came a second PCR, run for 7 to 11 cycles, which used a sample-barcoded 5' primer along with a J-beta primer mix. Unique molecular identifiers of 12 random nucleotides labeled each cDNA. In TCRdb, the 5' RACE reads were re-called with MiXCR into one record per CDR3 protein. This repertoire shows 700,000 to 850,000 distinct CDR3 sequences, around 34% found once; its top ten account for approximately 13%. This clonotype has only a few counts. Its antigen is unknown. The CDR3 length is 16 residues. CDR1 and CDR2 from the germline V gene are LNHNV and YYDKDF (reference sequence). Trimming removed 1 base at V and 0 bases at J, with 7 bases between. Sample donors were healthy Caucasian individuals that came from Russia, aged roughly 6 to 100.

The sample was blood. The chain links TRBV15 to TRBJ2-6; no clear D. The receptor was derived from a man between 18 and 29 years old in good health. This chain's CDR3 is CATSRAPRSGANVLTF. As DNA, the CDR3 is TGTGCCACCAGCAGAGCCCCCCGCTCTGGGGCCAACGTCCTGACTTTC.